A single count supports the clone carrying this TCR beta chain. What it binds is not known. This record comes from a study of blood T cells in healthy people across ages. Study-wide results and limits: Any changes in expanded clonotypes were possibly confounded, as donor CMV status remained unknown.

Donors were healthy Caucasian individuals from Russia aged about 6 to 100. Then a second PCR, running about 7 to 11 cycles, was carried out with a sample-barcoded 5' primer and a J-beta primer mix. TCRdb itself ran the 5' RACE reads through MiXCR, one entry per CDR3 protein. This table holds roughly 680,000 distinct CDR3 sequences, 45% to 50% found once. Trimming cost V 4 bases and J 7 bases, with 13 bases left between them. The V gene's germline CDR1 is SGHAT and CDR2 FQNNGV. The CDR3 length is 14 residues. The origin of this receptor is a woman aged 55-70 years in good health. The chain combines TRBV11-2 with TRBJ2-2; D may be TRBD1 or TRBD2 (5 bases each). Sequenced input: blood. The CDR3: CASSSRGANGELFF. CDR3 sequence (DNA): TGTGCCAGCAGCTCCCGGGGCGCGAACGGGGAGCTGTTTTTT.